This TCR beta chain was captured in a study of long-term antiretroviral therapy in people with HIV. They ran version v3.0 of the immunoSEQ assay at survey level. The protocol was immunoSEQ multiplex PCR, while the TCRdb copy is restricted to in-frame clones and leaves out a portion. The sample has about 36,000 clones, approximately 80% seen once. Every HIV-positive participant received treatment in the United States. The germline V gene encodes CDR1 MNHEY and CDR2 SVGAGI. This CDR3 spans 15 amino acids. V lost 0 bases and J lost 4, with 10 bases in between. This material consisted of unsorted PBMCs, taken 0.6 years after starting antiretroviral therapy. J is TRBJ1-5 and V is TRBV6-5, with D perhaps matching TRBD1 (6 bases). The clonotype was recovered from a man between 18 and 35 years old with HIV. DNA for the CDR3: TGTGCCAGCAGTTACTCGGGGGGCCAAAATCAGCCCCAGCATTTT. Protein sequence: CASSYSGGQNQPQHF.